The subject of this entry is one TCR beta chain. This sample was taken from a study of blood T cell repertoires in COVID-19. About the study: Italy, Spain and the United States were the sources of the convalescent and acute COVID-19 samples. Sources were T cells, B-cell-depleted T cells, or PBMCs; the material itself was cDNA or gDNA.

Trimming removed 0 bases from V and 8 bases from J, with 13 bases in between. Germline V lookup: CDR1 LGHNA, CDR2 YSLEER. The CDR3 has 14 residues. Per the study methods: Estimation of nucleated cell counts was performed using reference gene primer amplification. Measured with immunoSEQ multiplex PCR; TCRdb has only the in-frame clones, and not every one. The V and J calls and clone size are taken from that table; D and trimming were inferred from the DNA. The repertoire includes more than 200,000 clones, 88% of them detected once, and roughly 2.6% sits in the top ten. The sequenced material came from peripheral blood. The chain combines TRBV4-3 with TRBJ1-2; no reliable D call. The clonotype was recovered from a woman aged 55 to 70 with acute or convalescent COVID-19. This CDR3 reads CASSQDYEVWGYTF. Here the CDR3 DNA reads TGCGCCAGCAGCCAAGATTATGAGGTTTGGGGCTACACCTTC.